This TCR beta chain appears in the sequencing data of a study of T cells after somatic rescue of genetic block. Germline V gene sequence: CDR1 SGDLS, CDR2 YYNGEE. V gave up 1 base and J gave up 6 bases, with 17 bases separating them. The CDR3 extends over 17 amino acids. This table comes from immunoSEQ multiplex PCR, and its TCRdb copy is limited to in-frame clones, with some not included. The sample carries 110,000 or so clones, 90% to 95% recorded once. The material sequenced was peripheral blood mononuclear cells (PBMCs). J is TRBJ1-6 and V is TRBV9; D remains unclear. The TCR comes from a woman aged 18-30 years. CDR3 sequence: CASSVFSGELGNSPLHF. The CDR3 DNA reads as TGTGCCAGCAGCGTATTCTCTGGCGAATTGGGTAATTCACCCCTCCACTTT.